This TCR beta chain was found in a study of T cell changes during pregnancy in multiple sclerosis. TCRdb's table, derived via immunoSEQ multiplex PCR, lists solely in-frame clones and lacks some. The table lists some 70,000 clones, around nine tenths of them singletons. V lost 1 base and J lost 3; bases outside the gene matches: 3. The CDR3 length is 16 residues. CDR1 SGHTA and CDR2 FQGNSA come from the germline V gene. The sequence derives from a female donor in good health, enrolled as a control in a pregnancy study. The sequences come from CD4+ T cells from peripheral blood mononuclear cells, collected in the third trimester of pregnancy. V is TRBV7-2 and J is TRBJ1-3, with 10 nucleotides matching TRBD1. CDR3 coding DNA: TGTGCCAGCAGCTTAGTAGGGACAGGGGATGGAAACACCATATATTTT. Protein sequence: CASSLVGTGDGNTIYF. Full variable domain (rest looked up from reference TRBV7-2 and TRBJ1-3): GAGVSQSPSNKVTEKGKDVELRCDPISGHTALYWYRQSLGQGLEFLIYFQGNSAPDKSGLPSDRFSAERTGGSVSTLTIQRTQQEDSAVYLCASSLVGTGDGNTIYFGEGSWLTVV.